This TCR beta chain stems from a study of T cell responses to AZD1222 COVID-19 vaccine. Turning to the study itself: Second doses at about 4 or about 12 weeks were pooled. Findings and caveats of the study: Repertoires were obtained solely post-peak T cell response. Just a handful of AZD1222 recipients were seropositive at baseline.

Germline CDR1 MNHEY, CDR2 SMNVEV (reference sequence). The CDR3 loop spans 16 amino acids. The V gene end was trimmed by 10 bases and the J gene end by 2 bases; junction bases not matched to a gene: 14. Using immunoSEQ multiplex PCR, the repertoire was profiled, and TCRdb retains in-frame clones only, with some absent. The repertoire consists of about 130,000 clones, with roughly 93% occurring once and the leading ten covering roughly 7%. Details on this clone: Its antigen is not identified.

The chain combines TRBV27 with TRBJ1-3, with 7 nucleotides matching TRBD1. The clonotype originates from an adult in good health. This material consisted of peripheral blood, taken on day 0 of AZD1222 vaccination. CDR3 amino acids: CAIPNRGRGTGNTIYF. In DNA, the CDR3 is TGTGCCATCCCAAACCGGGGCAGGGGGACTGGAAACACCATATATTTT.